In this sample, the clone carrying this T cell receptor (beta chain) turned up many times. The antigen is not known. These data belong to a study of T cells in Graves' hyperthyroidism and ophthalmopathy. Template material for amplifying TCR beta CDR3 regions consisted of RNA transcripts. The TCR CDR3 was amplified in a first-round RT-PCR using the HTBI primer set. One entry per CDR3 protein results from TCRdb running MiXCR on the multiplex PCR reads. This table holds 730,000 or so distinct CDR3 sequences, roughly a sixth found once. The junction had 5 bases not matched to a gene; V was cut back by 6 bases and J by 7 bases. The CDR3 spans 14 residues. Germline V lookup: CDR1 DFQATT, CDR2 SNEGSKA (reference sequence). Notes on the study in general: Most clonotypes expanded in thyroid above 0.001 were likewise present in blood.

V usage is TRBV20-1 and J usage is TRBJ2-1, with TRBD2 identical over 14 bases. This clonotype was obtained from a woman in her forties or fifties with Graves' hyperthyroidism that later progressed to Graves' ophthalmopathy. The source material was blood. CDR3 sequence reads: CSAGRTSGGNEQFF. CDR3 in DNA: TGCAGTGCCGGTCGGACTAGCGGGGGGAATGAGCAGTTCTTC.